This TCR beta chain was profiled in a study of cytomegalovirus exposure and HLA in healthy donors. Study findings and constraints: Reports showed the classifier diagnosing cytomegalovirus status with high specificity and sensitivity.

This clone was seen once. The antigen is unknown. The study sampled nominally healthy donors, though unrecorded immune exposures were likely. The CDR3 length is 15 residues. Trimming removed 0 bases from V and 8 bases from J, with 16 bases in between. CDR1 and CDR2 (germline): MNHEY, SVGAGI. A multiplex PCR was run with 60 Vbeta primers and 13 Jbeta primers. The protocol was immunoSEQ multiplex PCR, while the TCRdb copy is restricted to in-frame clones and leaves out a portion. The data show approximately 220,000 clones, with around 80% seen just once and roughly 0.71% held by the top ten. This receptor was taken from a boy aged 2 to 10 in good health and CMV-seronegative. The source material was PBMCs. The V and J genes are TRBV6-5 and TRBJ1-2, with a tentative D call TRBD1 (6 bases). CDR3 sequence (DNA): TGTGCCAGCAGTTACTCTCTTCAGGGGACATGCGGCTACACCTTC. Translating it yields CASSYSLQGTCGYTF.